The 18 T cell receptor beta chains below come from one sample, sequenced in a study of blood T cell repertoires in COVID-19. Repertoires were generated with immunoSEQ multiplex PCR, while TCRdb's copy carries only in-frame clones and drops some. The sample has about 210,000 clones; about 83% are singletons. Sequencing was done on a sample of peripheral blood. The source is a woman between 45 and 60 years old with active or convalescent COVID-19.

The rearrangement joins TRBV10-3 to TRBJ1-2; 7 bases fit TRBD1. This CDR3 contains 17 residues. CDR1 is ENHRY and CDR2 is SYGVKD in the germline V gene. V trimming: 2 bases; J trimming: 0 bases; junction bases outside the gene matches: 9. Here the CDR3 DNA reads TGTGCCATCAGTGAGGCTGGGACAGCTACTACTAACTATGGCTACACCTTC. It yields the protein CAISEAGTATTNYGYTF.

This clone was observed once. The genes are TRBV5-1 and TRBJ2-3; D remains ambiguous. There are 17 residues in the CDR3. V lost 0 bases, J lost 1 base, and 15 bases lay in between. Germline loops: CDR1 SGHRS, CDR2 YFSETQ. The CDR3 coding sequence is TGCGCCAGCAGCTTGGTAACGAGCCATCCGGGCACAGATACGCAGTATTTT. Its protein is CASSLVTSHPGTDTQYF.

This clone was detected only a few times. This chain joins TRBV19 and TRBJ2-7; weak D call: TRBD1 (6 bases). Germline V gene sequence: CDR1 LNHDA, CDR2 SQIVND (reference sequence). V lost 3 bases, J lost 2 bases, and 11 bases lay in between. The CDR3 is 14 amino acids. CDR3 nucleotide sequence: TGTGCCAGTAGTATCTCGACAGGCCCCTACGAGCAGTACGTC. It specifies CASSISTGPYEQYV.

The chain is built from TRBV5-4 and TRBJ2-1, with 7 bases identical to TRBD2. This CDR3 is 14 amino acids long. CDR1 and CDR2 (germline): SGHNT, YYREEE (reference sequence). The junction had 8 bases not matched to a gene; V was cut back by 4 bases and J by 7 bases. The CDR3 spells CASSSPGTINEQFF. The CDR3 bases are TGTGCCAGCAGCAGCCCCGGGACTATTAATGAGCAGTTCTTC.

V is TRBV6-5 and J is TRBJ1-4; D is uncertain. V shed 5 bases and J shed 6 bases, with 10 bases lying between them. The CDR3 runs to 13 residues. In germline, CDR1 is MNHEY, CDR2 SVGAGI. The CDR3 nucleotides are TGTGCCAGCAGTCCCGGGCGGGATGAAAAACTGTTTTTT. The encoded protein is CASSPGRDEKLFF.

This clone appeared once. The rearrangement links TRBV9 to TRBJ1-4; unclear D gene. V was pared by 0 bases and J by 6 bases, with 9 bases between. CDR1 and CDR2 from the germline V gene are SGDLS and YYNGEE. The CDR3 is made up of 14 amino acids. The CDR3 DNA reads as TGTGCCAGCAGCGTAGAAGGCGGCCATGAAAAACTGTTTTTT. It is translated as CASSVEGGHEKLFF.

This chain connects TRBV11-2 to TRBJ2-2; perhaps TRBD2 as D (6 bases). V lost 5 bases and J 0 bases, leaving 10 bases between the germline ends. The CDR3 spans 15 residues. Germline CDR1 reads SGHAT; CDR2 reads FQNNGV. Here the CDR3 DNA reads TGTGCCAGCAGCCCGCCGGGGGCGAACACCGGGGAGCTGTTTTTT. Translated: CASSPPGANTGELFF.

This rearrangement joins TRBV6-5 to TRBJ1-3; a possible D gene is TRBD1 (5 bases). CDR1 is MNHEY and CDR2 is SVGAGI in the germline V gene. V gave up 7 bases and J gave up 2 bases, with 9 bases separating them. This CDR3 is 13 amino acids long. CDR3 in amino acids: CASKGGAGNTIYF. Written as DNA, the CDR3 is TGTGCCAGCAAAGGAGGGGCTGGAAACACCATATATTTT.

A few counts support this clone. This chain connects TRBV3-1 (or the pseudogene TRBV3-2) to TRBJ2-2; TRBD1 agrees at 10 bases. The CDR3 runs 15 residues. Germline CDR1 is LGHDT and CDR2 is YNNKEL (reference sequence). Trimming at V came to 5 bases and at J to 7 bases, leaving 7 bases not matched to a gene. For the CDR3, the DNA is TGTGCCAGCAGCTACCGACAGGGGGCGCGCGGGGAGCTGTTTTTT. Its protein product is CASSYRQGARGELFF.

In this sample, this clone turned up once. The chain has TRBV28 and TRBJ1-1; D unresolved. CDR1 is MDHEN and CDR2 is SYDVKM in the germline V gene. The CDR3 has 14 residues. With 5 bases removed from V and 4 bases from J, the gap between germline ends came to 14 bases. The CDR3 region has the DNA TGTGCCAGCAGTGTTATCCCCCGCGGCACTGAAGCTTTCTTT. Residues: CASSVIPRGTEAFF.

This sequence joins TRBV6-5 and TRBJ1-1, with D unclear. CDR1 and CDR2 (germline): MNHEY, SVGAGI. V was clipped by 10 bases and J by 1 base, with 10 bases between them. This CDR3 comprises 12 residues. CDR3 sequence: CATSSRNTEAFF. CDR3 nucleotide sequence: TGTGCCACCTCTAGCAGGAACACTGAAGCTTTCTTT.

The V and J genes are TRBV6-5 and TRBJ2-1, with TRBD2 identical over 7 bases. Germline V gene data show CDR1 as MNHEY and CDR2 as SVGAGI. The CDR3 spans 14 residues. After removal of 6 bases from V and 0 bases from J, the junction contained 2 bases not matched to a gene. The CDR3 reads CASSGTISYNEQFF. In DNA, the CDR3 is TGTGCCAGCAGCGGGACTATCTCCTACAATGAGCAGTTCTTC.

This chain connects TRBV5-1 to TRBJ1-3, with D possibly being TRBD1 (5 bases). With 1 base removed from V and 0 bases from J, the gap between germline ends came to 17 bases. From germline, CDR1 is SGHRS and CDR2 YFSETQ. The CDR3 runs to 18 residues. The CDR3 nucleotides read TGCGCCAGCAGCTTGTCCCCTGGGGGGATGCACTCTGGAAACACCATATATTTT. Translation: CASSLSPGGMHSGNTIYF.

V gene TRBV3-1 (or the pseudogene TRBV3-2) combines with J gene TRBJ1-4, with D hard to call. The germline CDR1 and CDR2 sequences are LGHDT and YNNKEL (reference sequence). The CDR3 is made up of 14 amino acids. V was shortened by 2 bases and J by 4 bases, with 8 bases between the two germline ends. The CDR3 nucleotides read TGTGCCAGCAGCCAACAGCGGATTAATGAAAAACTGTTTTTT. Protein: CASSQQRINEKLFF.

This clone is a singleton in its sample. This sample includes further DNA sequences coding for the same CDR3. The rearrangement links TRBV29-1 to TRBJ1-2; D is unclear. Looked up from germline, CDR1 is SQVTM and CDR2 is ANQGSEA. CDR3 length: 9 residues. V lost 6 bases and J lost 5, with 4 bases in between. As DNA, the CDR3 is TGCAGCGTCGGTTATGGCTACACCTTC. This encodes CSVGYGYTF.

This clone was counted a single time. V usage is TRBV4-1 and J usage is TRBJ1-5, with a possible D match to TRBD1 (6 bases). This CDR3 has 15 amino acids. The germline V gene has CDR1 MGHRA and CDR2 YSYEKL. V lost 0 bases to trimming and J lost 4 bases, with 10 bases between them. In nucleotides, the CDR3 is TGCGCCAGCAGCCAAGATGGACAGTCAAATCAGCCCCAGCATTTT. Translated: CASSQDGQSNQPQHF.

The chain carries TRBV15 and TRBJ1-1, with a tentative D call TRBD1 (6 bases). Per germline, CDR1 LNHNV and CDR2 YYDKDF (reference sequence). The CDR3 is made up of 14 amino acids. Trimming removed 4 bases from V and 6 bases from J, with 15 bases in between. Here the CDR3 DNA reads TGTGCCACCAGCAAGGAAACAGGGCACCCTGAAGCTTTCTTT. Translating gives CATSKETGHPEAFF. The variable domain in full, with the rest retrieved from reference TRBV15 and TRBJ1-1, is DAMVIQNPRYQVTQFGKPVTLSCSQTLNHNVMYWYQQKSSQAPKLLFHYYDKDFNNEADTPDNFQSRRPNTSFCFLDIRSPGLGDTAMYLCATSKETGHPEAFFGQGTRLTVV.

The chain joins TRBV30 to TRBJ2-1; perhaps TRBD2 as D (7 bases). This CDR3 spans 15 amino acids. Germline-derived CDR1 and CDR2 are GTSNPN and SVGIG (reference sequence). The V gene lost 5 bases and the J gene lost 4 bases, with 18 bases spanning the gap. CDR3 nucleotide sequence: TGTGCCTGGGGTCGCGGGGGCGAGGATTACAATGAGCAGTTCTTC. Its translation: CAWGRGGEDYNEQFF.